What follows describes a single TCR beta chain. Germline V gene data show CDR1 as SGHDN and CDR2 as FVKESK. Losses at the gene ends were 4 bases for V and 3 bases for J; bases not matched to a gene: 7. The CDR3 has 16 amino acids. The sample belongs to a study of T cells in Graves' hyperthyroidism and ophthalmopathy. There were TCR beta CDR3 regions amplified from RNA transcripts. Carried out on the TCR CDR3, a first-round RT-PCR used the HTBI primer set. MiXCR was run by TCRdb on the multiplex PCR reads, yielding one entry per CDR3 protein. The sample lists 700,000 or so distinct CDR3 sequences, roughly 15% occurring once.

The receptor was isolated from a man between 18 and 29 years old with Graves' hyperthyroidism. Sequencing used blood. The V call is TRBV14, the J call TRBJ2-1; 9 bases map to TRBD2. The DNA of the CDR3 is TGTGCCAGCAGCCCCCGGACTAGCGCTTTCTACAATGAGCAGTTCTTC. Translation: CASSPRTSAFYNEQFF. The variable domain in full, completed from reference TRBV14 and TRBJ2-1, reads EAGVTQFPSHSVIEKGQTVTLRCDPISGHDNLYWYRRVMGKEIKFLLHFVKESKQDESGMPNNRFLAERTGGTYSTLKVQPAELEDSGVYFCASSPRTSAFYNEQFFGPGTRLTVL.